The present T cell receptor beta chain was sequenced within a study of T cells in Graves' hyperthyroidism and ophthalmopathy. Study summary: Blood from the periphery was taken at initial diagnosis, before any treatment. Broader study findings: Ophthalmopathy, as predicted by the model, came a median around 7 months after the prediction.

In this sample, this clonotype turned up a few times. Antigen unknown. Amplified TCR beta CDR3 regions derived from RNA transcripts. Initially, a first-round RT-PCR of the TCR CDR3 employed the HTBI primer set. TCRdb re-derived calls from the multiplex PCR reads in MiXCR, one entry per CDR3 protein. The sample has about 200,000 distinct CDR3 sequences, roughly 18% seen once. Graves' hyperthyroidism is called stable when ophthalmopathy does not progress within 18 months. Source material for PBMCs was more than 9.5 ml fresh peripheral blood. V lost 6 bases to trimming and J lost 4 bases; unmatched junction nucleotides: 6. This CDR3 has 14 amino acids. Germline lookup yields CDR1 MDHEN and CDR2 SYDVKM.

Sequencing used blood. V usage is TRBV28 and J usage is TRBJ2-7, with TRBD1 matching 10 bases. This sequence was found in a man aged 35-49 years with Graves' hyperthyroidism. In DNA, the CDR3 is TGTGCCAGCAGAGACACGGGACAGGGGTACGAGCAGTACTTC. This sequence encodes CASRDTGQGYEQYF.